These T cell receptor beta chains were read from a single sample in a study of blood T cells in healthy people across ages. TCRdb redid the calling of the 5' RACE reads with MiXCR, one entry per CDR3 protein. The profile covers 1.5 million to 2 million distinct CDR3 sequences, with 34% appearing a single time and about 10% taken by the ten largest. What was sequenced was blood. The receptors were sampled from a woman under 40 in good health. Each CDR3 is given with its conserved first and last residue. D genes are given only for firm matches. The size entry is marked missing in some rows and otherwise reads once, few, many or a size class.

v_gene	d_gene	abundance	j_gene	CDR3nt	CDR3aa
TRBV28	TRBD1	.	TRBJ1-4	TGTGCCAGCAGTTCCCGAGGACAGGGTAGTGAAAAACTGTTTTTT	CASSSRGQGSEKLFF
TRBV4-1	.	many	TRBJ2-5	TGCGCCAGCAGCACGGGGTTCCAAGAGACCCAGTACTTC	CASSTGFQETQYF
TRBV5-1	.	once	TRBJ2-7	TGCGCCAGCAGAAACCAAAGCTCCTACGAGCAGTACTTC	CASRNQSSYEQYF
TRBV9	.	.	TRBJ1-1	TGCGCCAGCAGCGCCGGACAGTACACTGAAGCTTTCTTT	CASSAGQYTEAFF
TRBV7-3	.	.	TRBJ2-1	TGTGCCAGCAGCTTAACGGGAGCAAGGAATGAGCAGTTCTTC	CASSLTGARNEQFF
TRBV6-6	.	.	TRBJ1-6	TGTGCCAGCAGTTACTCGCGGAATCCGAATTCACCCCTCCACTTT	CASSYSRNPNSPLHF
TRBV12-3/TRBV12-4	.	many	TRBJ2-7	TGTGCCAGCAGTCCCCGGCGAGCCGAGCAGTACTTC	CASSPRRAEQYF
TRBV15	.	.	TRBJ2-3	TGTGCCACCAGCAGAGATTACACTAGCAGAAGCACAGATACGCAGTATTTT	CATSRDYTSRSTDTQYF
TRBV6-6	TRBD1	few	TRBJ1-4	TGTGCCAGCACTCCCGAGGGGACAGGGGGCGAAAAACTGTTTTTT	CASTPEGTGGEKLFF
TRBV10-3	TRBD2	.	TRBJ2-1	TGTGCCATCAGTTCCTACGGCGGGGGGACCTACAATGAGCAGTTCTTC	CAISSYGGGTYNEQFF
TRBV28	.	.	TRBJ2-1	TGTGCCAGCAGTTTTGCGTTAGCGGTGCAGTTCTTC	CASSFALAVQFF
TRBV7-9	TRBD2	.	TRBJ2-1	TGTGCCAGCAGCTTAGTAAGACTAGCGGGGGGTGAGCAGTTCTTC	CASSLVRLAGGEQFF
TRBV2	.	once	TRBJ2-5	TGTGCCAGCAGTGAAGAATCGGAGACCCAGTACTTC	CASSEESETQYF
TRBV6-4	TRBD1	.	TRBJ2-1	TGTGCCAGCAGTCCAGTGCAGGGGGTACCAAATGAGCAGTTCTTC	CASSPVQGVPNEQFF
TRBV27	.	.	TRBJ2-4	TGTGCCAGCAGTAGCCCCAGACAGGTTCGAGAGCAGTACTTC	CASSSPRQVREQYF
TRBV29-1	.	.	TRBJ1-1	TGCAGCGTTGGAGCAAGACAGAGTGGCACTGAAGCTTTCTTT	CSVGARQSGTEAFF
TRBV5-8	TRBD2	many	TRBJ2-5	TGTGCCAGCAGCGATTTAGCGGGGGGACGAGAGACCCAGTACTTC	CASSDLAGGRETQYF
TRBV13	TRBD1	.	TRBJ2-1	TGTGCCAGCGGACAGGGGATGAGCTCCTGCAATGAGCAGTTCTTC	CASGQGMSSCNEQFF
TRBV20-1	.	.	TRBJ1-6	TGCAGTGCTAGACAGAATAATTCACCCCTCCACTTT	CSARQNNSPLHF
TRBV20-1	TRBD1	.	TRBJ1-2	TGCTCAGGGGGGATAACTAACTATGGCTACACCTTC	CSGGITNYGYTF
TRBV20-1	.	.	TRBJ1-2	TGCAGTGCCCCCGGGGGGGAAAACTATGGCTACACCTTC	CSAPGGENYGYTF
TRBV6-5	.	.	TRBJ2-5	TGTGCCAGCGGCCGGGACAACCGAGAGACCCAGTACTTC	CASGRDNRETQYF
TRBV10-2	TRBD2	few	TRBJ2-1	TGCGCCAGCAATTTCTTACGGGAGGGTAATGAGCAGTTCTTC	CASNFLREGNEQFF
TRBV5-7	TRBD2	.	TRBJ2-7	TGTGCCAGCAGCTTGGTCGGGAGGAATCTGGCGTGGTACGAGCAGTACTTC	CASSLVGRNLAWYEQYF
TRBV11-2	.	.	TRBJ2-1	TGTGCCAGCAACTTAGATCATTCCCCAGGGAGCAATGAGCAGTTCTTC	CASNLDHSPGSNEQFF
TRBV12-3/TRBV12-4	.	.	TRBJ2-5	TGTGCCAGCAGTTTATGGGGAACAGGCCAAGAGACCCAGTACTTC	CASSLWGTGQETQYF
TRBV7-3	TRBD1	.	TRBJ2-7	TGTGCCAGCAGCTTAAGGGCGGGGACAGGGGTCTATCACGAGCAGTACTTC	CASSLRAGTGVYHEQYF